The TCR beta chain described here comes from a study of OX40 agonist ivuxolimab in advanced cancers. As for the study in general: An agonistic anti-OX40 (CD134) antibody, ivuxolimab, was used to treat the patients. Ivuxolimab was delivered to patients intravenously every 2 weeks at doses spanning 0.01 to 10 mg/kg. The study's findings and limits: Clonal expansion was seen in CD4+ and CD8+ blood T cells by week 6 at 0.1 to 3.0 mg/kg.

Generated by immunoSEQ multiplex PCR, the TCRdb table keeps only in-frame clones and is missing some. The data contain nearly 95,000 clones, 94% of them singletons. This clone appeared a few times. Its antigen is undetermined. The CDR3 runs to 14 residues. Germline V gives CDR1 LNHDA, CDR2 SQIVND (reference sequence). V was cut by 8 bases and J by 1 base, with 14 bases left in between. Sequences were derived from CD4+ or CD8+ T cells sorted from blood, sampled in a trial of the OX40 agonist ivuxolimab. The chain recombines TRBV19 with TRBJ1-1, with D perhaps matching TRBD1 (6 bases). The sequence derives from an adult with an advanced solid tumor such as melanoma, head and neck, liver or kidney cancer. DNA of the CDR3: TGTGCCAGTCGCTTGGGGGCCCCGAACACTGAAGCTTTCTTT. Translation: CASRLGAPNTEAFF.